This TCR beta chain came from a study of multiple sclerosis patients with progressive multifocal leukoencephalopathy. Method: immunoSEQ multiplex PCR; TCRdb's copy keeps in-frame clones and lacks some. The profile covers around 30,000 clones, with roughly 89% appearing a single time and less than 1.6% taken by the ten largest. The time point was: more than five months of natalizumab therapy. The CDR3 has 15 residues. The V end lost 1 base, the J end lost 7 bases, and 11 bases lay between the germline ends. CDR1 is MGHDK and CDR2 is SYGVNS in the germline V gene. The material sequenced was PBMCs, taken from a patient treated with natalizumab. The receptor comes from a human donor with multiple sclerosis. The chain carries TRBV25-1 and TRBJ1-6, with D possibly matching TRBD1 (6 bases). CDR3 coding DNA: TGTGCCAGCAGTGAATCGGGGGCTAAGAATTCACCCCTCCACTTT. This encodes CASSESGAKNSPLHF. The full variable domain, rest sourced from reference TRBV25-1 and TRBJ1-6, is EADIYQTPRYLVIGTGKKITLECSQTMGHDKMYWYQQDPGMELHLIHYSYGVNSTEKGDLSSESTVSRIRTEHFPLTLESARPSHTSQYLCASSESGAKNSPLHFGNGTRLTVT.